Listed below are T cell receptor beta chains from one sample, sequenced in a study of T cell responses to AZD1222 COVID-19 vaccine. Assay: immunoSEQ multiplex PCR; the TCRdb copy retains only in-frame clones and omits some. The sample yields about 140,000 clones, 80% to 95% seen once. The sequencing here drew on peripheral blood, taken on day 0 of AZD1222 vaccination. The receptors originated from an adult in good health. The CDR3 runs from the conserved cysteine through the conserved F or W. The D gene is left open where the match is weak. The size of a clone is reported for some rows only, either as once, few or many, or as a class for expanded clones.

CDR3aa: CASSSIQTGGMQAADTQYF
CDR3nt: TGTGCCAGCAGCTCTATTCAGACAGGGGGAATGCAGGCAGCAGATACGCAGTATTTT
len: 19
v_gene: TRBV7-2
abundance: -
d_gene: TRBD1
j_gene: TRBJ2-3

CDR3aa: CASSEDRGPSSYEQYF
CDR3nt: TGTGCCAGCAGCGAAGACAGGGGCCCAAGCTCCTACGAGCAGTACTTC
len: 16
v_gene: TRBV7-9
abundance: -
d_gene: TRBD1
j_gene: TRBJ2-7

CDR3aa: CASSYGGQGRGYTF
CDR3nt: TGTGCCAGCAGTTACGGAGGACAGGGTCGCGGCTACACCTTC
len: 14
v_gene: TRBV6-2/TRBV6-3
abundance: -
d_gene: TRBD1
j_gene: TRBJ1-2

CDR3aa: CAPGGGGFPSYNEQFF
CDR3nt: TGTGCCCCCGGCGGGGGGGGGTTCCCCTCCTACAATGAGCAGTTCTTC
len: 16
v_gene: TRBV25-1
abundance: -
d_gene: TRBD2
j_gene: TRBJ2-1

CDR3aa: CASTDRGGDTEAFF
CDR3nt: TGTGCCAGTACCGATAGGGGGGGGGACACTGAAGCTTTCTTT
len: 14
v_gene: TRBV19
abundance: -
d_gene: -
j_gene: TRBJ1-1

CDR3aa: CASSLDGTGGGEQYF
CDR3nt: TGTGCCAGCAGCTTAGATGGTACGGGAGGAGGCGAGCAGTACTTC
len: 15
v_gene: TRBV11-3
abundance: -
d_gene: TRBD2
j_gene: TRBJ2-7

CDR3aa: CASSRTSGRPETQYF
CDR3nt: TGTGCCAGCTCCCGAACTAGCGGGAGACCGGAGACCCAGTACTTC
len: 15
v_gene: TRBV18
abundance: -
d_gene: TRBD2
j_gene: TRBJ2-5

CDR3aa: CASSPGQGFYEQYF
CDR3nt: TGTGCCAGTAGTCCCGGACAGGGGTTCTACGAGCAGTACTTC
len: 14
v_gene: TRBV19
abundance: once
d_gene: TRBD1
j_gene: TRBJ2-7

CDR3aa: CASSVGRGNQPQHF
CDR3nt: TGTGCCAGCAGCGTAGGGAGGGGGAATCAGCCCCAGCATTTT
len: 14
v_gene: TRBV9
abundance: -
d_gene: -
j_gene: TRBJ1-5

CDR3aa: CASSLIAGAVVSDTQYF
CDR3nt: TGTGCCAGCAGCTTAATAGCGGGAGCCGTAGTTTCAGATACGCAGTATTTT
len: 17
v_gene: TRBV7-6
abundance: -
d_gene: TRBD2
j_gene: TRBJ2-3

CDR3aa: CASSTGLVKNSPLHF
CDR3nt: TGTGCCAGTAGTACGGGACTAGTTAAGAATTCACCCCTCCACTTT
len: 15
v_gene: TRBV19
abundance: -
d_gene: -
j_gene: TRBJ1-6

CDR3aa: CAWSRTGVEQYF
CDR3nt: TGTGCCTGGAGCCGTACCGGGGTCGAGCAGTACTTC
len: 12
v_gene: TRBV30
abundance: -
d_gene: -
j_gene: TRBJ2-7

CDR3aa: CASSPRGGTSTYNEQFF
CDR3nt: TGCGCCAGCAGCCCCCGGGGCGGGACGAGTACCTACAATGAGCAGTTCTTC
len: 17
v_gene: TRBV5-1
abundance: -
d_gene: -
j_gene: TRBJ2-1

CDR3aa: CASSSGSLNEQYF
CDR3nt: TGTGCCAGCAGCTCCGGGAGTCTAAACGAGCAGTACTTC
len: 13
v_gene: TRBV9
abundance: once
d_gene: -
j_gene: TRBJ2-7

CDR3aa: CASSLGGGRASTDTQYF
CDR3nt: TGTGCCAGCAGCTTAGGAGGCGGGAGGGCTAGCACAGATACGCAGTATTTT
len: 17
v_gene: TRBV7-2
abundance: -
d_gene: TRBD2
j_gene: TRBJ2-3

CDR3aa: CAWSVGPSYEQYF
CDR3nt: TGTGCCTGGAGTGTAGGCCCCTCCTACGAGCAGTACTTC
len: 13
v_gene: TRBV30
abundance: -
d_gene: -
j_gene: TRBJ2-7

CDR3aa: CASSTRQSYTDTQYF
CDR3nt: TGTGCCAGCAGTACGAGACAGAGTTATACAGATACGCAGTATTTT
len: 15
v_gene: TRBV28
abundance: -
d_gene: -
j_gene: TRBJ2-3

CDR3aa: CASQIGPPSYNEQFF
CDR3nt: TGTGCCAGCCAGATCGGGCCACCCTCCTACAATGAGCAGTTCTTC
len: 15
v_gene: TRBV19
abundance: -
d_gene: -
j_gene: TRBJ2-1

CDR3aa: CASSYSSGATNEKLFF
CDR3nt: TGTGCCAGCAGTTACTCCTCCGGGGCGACTAATGAAAAACTGTTTTTT
len: 16
v_gene: TRBV6-6
abundance: once
d_gene: -
j_gene: TRBJ1-4

CDR3aa: CASSFIDSVNTEAFF
CDR3nt: TGCGCCAGCAGCTTCATCGACAGCGTGAACACTGAAGCTTTCTTT
len: 15
v_gene: TRBV5-1
abundance: -
d_gene: -
j_gene: TRBJ1-1

CDR3aa: CASGPTGGPVYEQYF
CDR3nt: TGTGCCAGCGGCCCGACTGGGGGCCCAGTCTACGAGCAGTACTTC
len: 15
v_gene: TRBV28
abundance: -
d_gene: -
j_gene: TRBJ2-7

CDR3aa: CASSSPGGNTEAFF
CDR3nt: TGTGCCAGCAGCTCCCCAGGGGGTAACACTGAAGCTTTCTTT
len: 14
v_gene: TRBV6-6
abundance: -
d_gene: TRBD1
j_gene: TRBJ1-1

CDR3aa: CASSLPGQGYYGYTF
CDR3nt: TGTGCCAGCAGTTTACCGGGACAGGGGTACTATGGCTACACCTTC
len: 15
v_gene: TRBV28
abundance: -
d_gene: TRBD1
j_gene: TRBJ1-2

CDR3aa: CAWSPIAGGNEQFF
CDR3nt: TGTGCCTGGAGTCCTATAGCGGGAGGGAATGAGCAGTTCTTC
len: 14
v_gene: TRBV30
abundance: -
d_gene: TRBD2
j_gene: TRBJ2-1

CDR3aa: CASSPGTTNEKLFF
CDR3nt: TGTGCCAGCAGTCCAGGGACAACTAATGAAAAACTGTTTTTT
len: 14
v_gene: TRBV6-4
abundance: -
d_gene: -
j_gene: TRBJ1-4

CDR3aa: CASSETGRRGYTF
CDR3nt: TGTGCCAGCAGTGAAACGGGCCGACGGGGCTACACCTTC
len: 13
v_gene: TRBV6-1
abundance: -
d_gene: -
j_gene: TRBJ1-2

CDR3aa: CASSRTDRDTEAFF
CDR3nt: TGCGCCAGCAGCCGCACCGACAGGGACACTGAAGCTTTCTTT
len: 14
v_gene: TRBV5-1
abundance: -
d_gene: TRBD1
j_gene: TRBJ1-1

CDR3aa: CASSPVPRTIRTYEQYF
CDR3nt: TGTGCCAGCTCACCCGTTCCTCGGACGATTCGCACCTACGAGCAGTACTTC
len: 17
v_gene: TRBV18
abundance: -
d_gene: -
j_gene: TRBJ2-7

CDR3aa: CASSKLAPSTDTQYF
CDR3nt: TGTGCCAGTAGTAAACTAGCGCCGAGCACAGATACGCAGTATTTT
len: 15
v_gene: TRBV19
abundance: -
d_gene: TRBD2
j_gene: TRBJ2-3

CDR3aa: CASSPGAVNEQYF
CDR3nt: TGTGCCAGCAGCCCAGGGGCCGTCAACGAGCAGTACTTC
len: 13
v_gene: TRBV9
abundance: once
d_gene: -
j_gene: TRBJ2-7

CDR3aa: CAWRLPAAPLHF
CDR3nt: TGTGCCTGGAGGCTTCCTGCGGCACCCCTCCACTTT
len: 12
v_gene: TRBV30
abundance: -
d_gene: -
j_gene: TRBJ1-6

CDR3aa: CASGLFGALHF
CDR3nt: TGTGCCAGCGGACTCTTCGGAGCCCTCCACTTT
len: 11
v_gene: TRBV6-5
abundance: -
d_gene: -
j_gene: TRBJ1-6

CDR3aa: CASSKEPGGSGGSPLHF
CDR3nt: TGTGCCAGCAGCAAAGAGCCAGGGGGTTCAGGAGGTTCACCCCTCCACTTT
len: 17
v_gene: TRBV21-1
abundance: -
d_gene: -
j_gene: TRBJ1-6

CDR3aa: CASRSGTAYGYTF
CDR3nt: TGTGCCAGCAGGTCCGGGACGGCATATGGCTACACCTTC
len: 13
v_gene: TRBV6-5
abundance: -
d_gene: -
j_gene: TRBJ1-2